This T cell receptor (beta chain) was recovered during a study of regulatory T cells in long-lasting Graves disease. Overall study results and limits: Persistent disease was characterized by preferential usage of TRBV28, TRBJ1-2 and TRBJ2-5. Relative to newly diagnosed Graves' patients, persistent ones had lower TCR diversity.

This clonotype came up many times. The antigen is unknown. Time point noted: persistent/refractory GD, antithyroid drugs over 5 years with positive TRAb. The TCR library was made from RNA extracted from PBMCs. To make TCR beta libraries, researchers used iRepertoire HTBI primers and Arm-PCR of CDR3 regions. TCRdb itself ran the multiplex PCR reads through MiXCR, one entry per CDR3 protein. The table lists nearly 350,000 distinct CDR3 sequences, 20% of them singletons. Per the germline V gene, CDR1 is SGHRS and CDR2 is YFSETQ. CDR3 length equals 16 residues. Trimming removed 0 bases at V and 1 base at J, with 13 bases between.

The receptor was isolated from a female donor with Graves disease. The input for sequencing was peripheral blood mononuclear cells (PBMCs), taken when the disease was refractory, from a patient treated with antithyroid drugs. The rearrangement uses TRBV5-1 and TRBJ1-2; maybe TRBD1 (5 bases). DNA for the CDR3: TGCGCCAGCAGCTTGGAGGGGCTAGGGGATAACTATGGCTACACCTTC. This gives the protein CASSLEGLGDNYGYTF.